Listed here are 2 T cell receptor beta chains from one sample, sequenced in a study of cytotoxic CD8 clonotypes in ibrutinib-treated CLL. Assay: immunoSEQ multiplex PCR; the TCRdb copy retains only in-frame clones and omits some. This sample has just over 45,000 clones, with under 75% found just once. Here the sequenced sample was PBMCs, taken after 12 months of ibrutinib treatment. The receptors stem from a human donor with chronic lymphocytic leukemia.

This clone has more than one count but fewer than ten. The chain couples TRBV7-8 to TRBJ2-7; TRBD2 matches 7 bases. The CDR3 totals 15 residues. V dropped 1 base and J dropped 1; count of bases not matched to a gene: 4. The germline V gene encodes CDR1 SGHVS and CDR2 FQNEAQ. DNA of the CDR3: TGTGCCAGCAGCTTAGTTGGGCGGGGGTCCTACGAGCAGTACTTC. It yields the protein CASSLVGRGSYEQYF.

Only one count was recorded for this clone. The gene calls are TRBV13 and TRBJ1-5; D gene uncertain. The ends were cut back, 6 bases at V and 6 bases at J, with 6 bases in the middle. This CDR3 has 11 residues. Germline CDR1 reads PRHDT; CDR2 reads FYEKMQ (reference sequence). The CDR3, as DNA: TGTGCCAGCAGTGGGAGTCAGCCCCAGCATTTT. Translation: CASSGSQPQHF.